What follows describes a single TCR beta chain. Its antigen is still unknown. This specimen comes from a study of CD4 T cells in relation to SARS-CoV-2 and coronaviruses. As for the study in general: PBMCs were cultured with antigen for roughly 10 days before TCR beta sequencing. No peptide or an HIV-1 Nef peptide pool served as negative control.

In germline, CDR1 is SEHNR, CDR2 FQNEAQ (reference sequence). The CDR3 loop spans 14 amino acids. Trimming removed 1 base at V and 5 bases at J, with 8 bases between. CD4+ T cells from unexposed donors were obtained before the COVID-19 pandemic (2011-2018). The cells were cultured for about ten days before CD4+ T cells were isolated. Fresh IL-2 medium replaced half the medium on days 3 and 7. Profiling relied on immunoSEQ multiplex PCR, and the TCRdb table lists in-frame clones only, not all of them. The top ten clones hold 9.5% to 15% of a sample with about 24,000 clones, about 75% of them seen once.

This chain connects TRBV7-9 to TRBJ2-2; maybe TRBD2 (5 bases). Sequenced: CD4+ T cells from PBMCs, cultured in vitro. This receptor was taken from a human donor in good health. The CDR3 is CASSLVRGTGELFF. In DNA form, the CDR3 reads TGTGCCAGCAGCTTAGTTAGAGGGACCGGGGAGCTGTTTTTT.